This TCR beta chain was profiled in a study of shared clonotypes between healthy human individuals. Turning to the study itself: A donor's plate count was three for CD4 naive and three for CD4 memory; CD8 naive had two and CD8 memory one. Study-wide results and caveats: Non-shared clonotypes displayed generation probabilities falling below those of clonotypes present in all four donors. Only blood samples were collected, and tissue repertoires likely differ. Naive CD4 clonotypes were shared across a few donors at approximately 5.3%.

In regard to this clone: Its antigen is currently unknown.

The method was immunoSEQ multiplex PCR; TCRdb's version includes in-frame clones alone and lacks a portion of them. The sample has millions of clones, less than 95% seen once. Positive CCR7 selection of CD45RO-negative cells yielded the naive CD8 cells, and terminally differentiated effector memory CD45RA+ cells were excluded. Trimming removed 0 bases from V and 9 bases from J, with 9 bases in between. This CDR3 has 13 amino acids. Germline V gene sequence: CDR1 SGHTA, CDR2 FQGTGA. The chain joins TRBV7-3 to TRBJ2-1; D call uncertain. This TCR was sampled from a man in his late teens or twenties in good health. Sequencing was done on a sample of naive CD8+ T cells sorted from blood. This CDR3 is CASSLTEATEQFF. The CDR3 coding sequence is TGTGCCAGCAGCTTAACGGAAGCCACTGAGCAGTTCTTC.